This is a list of T cell receptor beta chains from one sample in a study of T cells expressing NK-cell markers. TCRdb reanalyzed the 5' RACE reads and collapses them to one entry per CDR3 protein, without DNA. This sample's table reports a few hundred thousand distinct CDR3 sequences. The sequenced sample consisted of blood T cells: a sorted CD56 or NKG2C T cell subset, CD4+ or CD8+ T cells, or bulk PBMC T cells (not recorded which). These receptors were obtained from a man aged 18 to 29 in good health. Each CDR3 is given with its conserved first and last residue.

v_gene	j_gene	CDR3aa
TRBV20-1	TRBJ2-1	CSARDPSGSSYNEQFF
TRBV5-4	TRBJ2-5	CASSFRTSGQETQYF
TRBV29-1	TRBJ2-3	CSGLVNTDTQYF
TRBV20-1	TRBJ1-5	CSASSQLGYSNQPQHF
TRBV20-1	TRBJ2-1	CSARGGGRSNNEQFF
TRBV20-1	TRBJ1-3	CSARPENSGNTIYF
TRBV20-1	TRBJ2-1	CSARRPGLQNNEQFF
TRBV12-3/TRBV12-4	TRBJ2-1	CASSRMSNSYNEQFF
TRBV20-1	TRBJ2-1	CSASGGLAGRSYNEQFF
TRBV24-1	TRBJ2-3	CATSEALDRRYTDTQYF
TRBV20-1	TRBJ2-7	CSAREAGLAGRSYEQYF
TRBV19	TRBJ2-2	CASSTSSRVGTGELFF
TRBV19	TRBJ1-6	CASRGGAGSPLHF
TRBV7-2	TRBJ2-5	CASSFLGGEGSQYF
TRBV6-1	TRBJ1-2	CASSAGGQGRKGYTF
TRBV7-3	TRBJ2-1	CASSLDPGRNEQFF
TRBV5-1	TRBJ1-5	CASRPGTGLLNQPQHF
TRBV7-9	TRBJ2-7	CASSLGGGYEQYF
TRBV29-1	TRBJ2-5	CSVVRLRETQYF
TRBV5-1	TRBJ2-7	CASSVLTSGSSYEQYF
TRBV3-1	TRBJ2-7	CASSQVEVRGEQYF
TRBV7-3	TRBJ2-5	CASSQELGETQYF
TRBV5-4	TRBJ2-1	CASSLVGLAGTGEQFF
TRBV12-3/TRBV12-4	TRBJ1-3	CASSLGGNTIYF
TRBV18	TRBJ2-5	CASSLSAGVGETQYF
TRBV19	TRBJ2-2	CASSNQFGGGTGELFF
TRBV30	TRBJ2-1	CAWSVGGVGKRDEQFF
TRBV5-1	TRBJ2-1	CASSGGTSGGSEQFF
TRBV12-3/TRBV12-4	TRBJ2-3	CASSPARVDTQYF
TRBV10-3	TRBJ2-1	CAIVREESNEQFF
TRBV12-3/TRBV12-4	TRBJ1-5	CASTGSHSNQPQHF
TRBV3-1	TRBJ1-1	CASGIGQMNTEAFF
TRBV15	TRBJ1-5	CATSIGNQPQHF
TRBV25-1	TRBJ1-1	CASRMKDGNTEAFF
TRBV7-3	TRBJ2-2	CASSIPGLAGDGGELFF
TRBV12-3/TRBV12-4	TRBJ1-1	CASSPGGTEAFF
TRBV29-1	TRBJ2-3	CSVAGGLADLKGDTQYF
TRBV11-2	TRBJ2-1	CASSLVGGSLSNEQFF
TRBV7-8	TRBJ2-2	CASSSGTARTGELFF
TRBV30	TRBJ2-2	CASGLAGGPGTGELFF
TRBV20-1	TRBJ1-5	CSAKGQASNQPQHF
TRBV6-5	TRBJ2-3	CASSYSMSNSVANTQYF
TRBV29-1	TRBJ1-1	CSVTALGVNTEAFF
TRBV28	TRBJ2-7	CASSPTGTSSEQYF
TRBV10-3	TRBJ2-4	CAISDRDSAKNIQYF
TRBV29-1	TRBJ2-6	CSVSNSLSGANVLTF
TRBV9	TRBJ2-5	CASSVGGRQPWGQETQYF
TRBV12-3/TRBV12-4	TRBJ1-4	CASSQTPFNEKLFF